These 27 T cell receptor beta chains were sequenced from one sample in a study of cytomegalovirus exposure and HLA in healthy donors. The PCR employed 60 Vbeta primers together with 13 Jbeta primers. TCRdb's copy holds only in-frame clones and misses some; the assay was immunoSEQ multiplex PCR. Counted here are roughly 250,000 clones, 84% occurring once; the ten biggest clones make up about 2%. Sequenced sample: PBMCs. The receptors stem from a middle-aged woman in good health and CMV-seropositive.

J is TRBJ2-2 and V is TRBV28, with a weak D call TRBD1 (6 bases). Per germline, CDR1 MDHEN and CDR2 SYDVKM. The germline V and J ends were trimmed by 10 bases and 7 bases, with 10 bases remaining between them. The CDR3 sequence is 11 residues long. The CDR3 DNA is TGTGCCATTGCAGGGGTCGGGGAGCTGTTTTTT. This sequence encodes CAIAGVGELFF.

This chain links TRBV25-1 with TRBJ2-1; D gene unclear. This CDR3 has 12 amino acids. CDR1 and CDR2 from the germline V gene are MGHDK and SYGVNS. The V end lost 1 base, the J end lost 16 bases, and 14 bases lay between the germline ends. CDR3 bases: TGTGCCAGCAGTGAATTGGATGGAGCCCCTTTCTTC. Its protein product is CASSELDGAPFF.

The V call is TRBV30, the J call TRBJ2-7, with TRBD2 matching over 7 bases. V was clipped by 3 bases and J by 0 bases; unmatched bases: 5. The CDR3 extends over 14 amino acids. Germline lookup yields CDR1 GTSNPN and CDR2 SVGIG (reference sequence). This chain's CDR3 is CAWSASGSSYEQYF. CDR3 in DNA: TGTGCCTGGAGCGCTAGCGGAAGCTCCTACGAGCAGTACTTC. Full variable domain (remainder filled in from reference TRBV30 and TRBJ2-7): SQTIHQWPATLVQPVGSPLSLECTVEGTSNPNLYWYRQAAGRGLQLLFYSVGIGQISSEVPQNLSASRPQDRQFILSSKKLLLSDSGFYLCAWSASGSSYEQYFGPGTRLTVT.

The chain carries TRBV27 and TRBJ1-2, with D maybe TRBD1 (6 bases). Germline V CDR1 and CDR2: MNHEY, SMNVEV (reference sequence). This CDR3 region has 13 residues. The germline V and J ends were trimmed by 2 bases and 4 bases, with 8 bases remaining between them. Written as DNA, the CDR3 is TGTGCCAGCAGTTTACGGGGGGCCTATGGCTACACCTTC. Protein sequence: CASSLRGAYGYTF.

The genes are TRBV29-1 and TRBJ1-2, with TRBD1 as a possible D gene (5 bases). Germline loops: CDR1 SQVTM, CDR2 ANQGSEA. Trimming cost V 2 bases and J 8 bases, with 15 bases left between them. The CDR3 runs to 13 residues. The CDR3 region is CSVESRGGLGYTF. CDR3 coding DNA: TGCAGCGTTGAATCCCGGGGGGGGTTGGGCTACACCTTC.

The CDR3 region has the DNA TGTGCCAGCAGCTCCCAAGGCAGGGCCTCCTACGAGCAGTACTTC. Translating gives CASSSQGRASYEQYF. The chain joins TRBV13 to TRBJ2-7, with D possibly matching TRBD1 (5 bases). Per the germline V gene, CDR1 is PRHDT and CDR2 is FYEKMQ (reference sequence). This CDR3 has 15 residues. Trimming shortened V by 4 bases and J by 0 bases, and 13 bases separated the two germline ends.

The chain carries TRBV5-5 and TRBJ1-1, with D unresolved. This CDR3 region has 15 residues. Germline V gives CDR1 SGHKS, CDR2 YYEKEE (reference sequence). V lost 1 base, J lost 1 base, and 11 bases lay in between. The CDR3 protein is CASSLFSGGNTEAFF. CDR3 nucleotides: TGTGCCAGCAGCTTGTTCTCTGGCGGGAACACTGAAGCTTTCTTT.

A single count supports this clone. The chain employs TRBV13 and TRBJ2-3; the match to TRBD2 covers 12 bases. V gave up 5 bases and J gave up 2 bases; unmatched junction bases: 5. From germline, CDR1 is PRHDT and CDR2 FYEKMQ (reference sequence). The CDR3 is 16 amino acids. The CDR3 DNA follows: TGTGCCAGCAGCCCCGGACTAGCGGGGATCACAGATACGCAGTATTTT. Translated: CASSPGLAGITDTQYF.

In nucleotides, the CDR3 is TGTGCCAGCACCGGGACTAGCAAGGGTCAAGAGACCCAGTACTTC. Amino acids: CASTGTSKGQETQYF. The chain is built from TRBV2 and TRBJ2-5; 9 nucleotides agree with TRBD2. From germline, CDR1 is SNHLY and CDR2 FYNNEI. Trimming cost V 7 bases and J 2 bases; bases outside gene matches: 8. The length of the CDR3 is 15 residues.

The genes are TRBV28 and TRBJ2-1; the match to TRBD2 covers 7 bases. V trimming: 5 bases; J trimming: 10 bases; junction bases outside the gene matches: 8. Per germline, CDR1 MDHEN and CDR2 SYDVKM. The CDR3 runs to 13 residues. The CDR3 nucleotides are TGTGCCAGCAGTCGGGGGGTACGGGGGGAGCAGTTCTTC. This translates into CASSRGVRGEQFF.

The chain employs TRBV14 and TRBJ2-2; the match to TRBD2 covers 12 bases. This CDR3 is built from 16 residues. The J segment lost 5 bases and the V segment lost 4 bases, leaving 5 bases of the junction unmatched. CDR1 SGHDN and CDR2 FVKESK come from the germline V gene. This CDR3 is CASSLRLAGVTGELFF. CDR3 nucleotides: TGTGCCAGCAGCCTCCGACTAGCGGGGGTAACCGGGGAGCTGTTTTTT.

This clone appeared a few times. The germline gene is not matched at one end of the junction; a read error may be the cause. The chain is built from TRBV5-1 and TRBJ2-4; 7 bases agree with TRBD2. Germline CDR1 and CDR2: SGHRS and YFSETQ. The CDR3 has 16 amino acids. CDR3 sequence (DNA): TGCGCCAGCAGCCCGGGACTACTCGTAGCCAAAAACAGTCAGTACTTC. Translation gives CASSPGLLVAKNSQYF. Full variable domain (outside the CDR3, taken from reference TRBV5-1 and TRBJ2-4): KAGVTQTPRYLIKTRGQQVTLSCSPISGHRSVSWYQQTPGQGLQFLFEYFSETQRNKGNFPGRFSGRQFSNSRSEMNVSTLELGDSALYLCASSPGLLVAKNSQYFGAGTRLSVL.

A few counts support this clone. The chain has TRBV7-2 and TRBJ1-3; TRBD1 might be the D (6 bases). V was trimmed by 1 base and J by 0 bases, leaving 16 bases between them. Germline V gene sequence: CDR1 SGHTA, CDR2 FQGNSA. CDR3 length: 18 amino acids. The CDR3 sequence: CASSLGVGATSSGNTIYF. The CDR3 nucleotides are TGTGCCAGCAGCTTAGGAGTGGGGGCTACCAGCTCTGGAAACACCATATATTTT.

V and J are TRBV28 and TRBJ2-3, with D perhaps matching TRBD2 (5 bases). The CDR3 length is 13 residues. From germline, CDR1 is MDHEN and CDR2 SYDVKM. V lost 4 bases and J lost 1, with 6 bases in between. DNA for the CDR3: TGTGCCAGCAGTTGGGGAGGCACAGATACGCAGTATTTT. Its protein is CASSWGGTDTQYF. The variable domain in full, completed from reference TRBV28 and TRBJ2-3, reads DVKVTQSSRYLVKRTGEKVFLECVQDMDHENMFWYRQDPGLGLRLIYFSYDVKMKEKGDIPEGYSVSREKKERFSLILESASTNQTSMYLCASSWGGTDTQYFGPGTRLTVL.

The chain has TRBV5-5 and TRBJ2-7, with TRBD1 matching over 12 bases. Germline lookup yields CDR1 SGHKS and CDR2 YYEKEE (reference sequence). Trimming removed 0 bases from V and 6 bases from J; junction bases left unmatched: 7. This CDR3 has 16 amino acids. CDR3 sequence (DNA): TGTGCCAGCAGCTTGGGTGCCGGGACAGGGGGCGTCGAGCAGTACTTC. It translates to CASSLGAGTGGVEQYF.

The CDR3 DNA sequence: TGTGCCAGCAGCTCCGGACTAGCGGGAGGAGAAGAGACCCAGTACTTC. This sequence encodes CASSSGLAGGEETQYF. V and J are TRBV7-6 and TRBJ2-5; 14 bases line up with TRBD2. The CDR3 covers 16 residues. The junction had 4 bases not matched to a gene; V was cut back by 4 bases and J by 3 bases. CDR1 SGHVS and CDR2 FNYEAQ come from the germline V gene.

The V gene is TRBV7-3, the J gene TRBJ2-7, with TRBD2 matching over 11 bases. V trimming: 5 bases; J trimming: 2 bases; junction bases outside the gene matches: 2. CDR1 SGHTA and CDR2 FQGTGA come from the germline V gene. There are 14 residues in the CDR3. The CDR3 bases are TGTGCCAGCAGCCGACTAGCGGGGCCCTACGAGCAGTACTTC. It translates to CASSRLAGPYEQYF.

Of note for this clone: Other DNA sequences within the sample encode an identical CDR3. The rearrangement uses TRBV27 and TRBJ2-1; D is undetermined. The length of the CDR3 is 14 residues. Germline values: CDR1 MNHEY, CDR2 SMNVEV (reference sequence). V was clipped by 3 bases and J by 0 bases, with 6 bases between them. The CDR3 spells CASSLAASYNEQFF. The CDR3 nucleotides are TGTGCCAGCAGTTTGGCGGCCTCCTACAATGAGCAGTTCTTC.

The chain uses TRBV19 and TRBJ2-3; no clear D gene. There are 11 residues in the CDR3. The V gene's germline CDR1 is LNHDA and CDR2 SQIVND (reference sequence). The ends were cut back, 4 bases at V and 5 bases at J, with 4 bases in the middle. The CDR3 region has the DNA TGTGCCAGTAGTACTAGAGATACGCAGTATTTT. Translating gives CASSTRDTQYF. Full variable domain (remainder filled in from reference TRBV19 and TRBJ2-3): DGGITQSPKYLFRKEGQNVTLSCEQNLNHDAMYWYRQDPGQGLRLIYYSQIVNDFQKGDIAEGYSVSREKKESFPLTVTSAQKNPTAFYLCASSTRDTQYFGPGTRLTVL.

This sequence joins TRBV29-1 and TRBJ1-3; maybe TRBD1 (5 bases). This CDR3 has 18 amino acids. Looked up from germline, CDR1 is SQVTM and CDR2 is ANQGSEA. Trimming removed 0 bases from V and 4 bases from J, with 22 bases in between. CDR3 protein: CSVEDGKRESGGGNTIYF. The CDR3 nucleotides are TGCAGCGTTGAAGATGGTAAAAGGGAATCGGGGGGGGGAAACACCATATATTTT.

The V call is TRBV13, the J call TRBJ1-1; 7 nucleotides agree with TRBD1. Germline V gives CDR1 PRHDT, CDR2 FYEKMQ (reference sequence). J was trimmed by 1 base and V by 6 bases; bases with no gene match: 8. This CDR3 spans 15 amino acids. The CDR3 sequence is CASRAGGIGNTEAFF. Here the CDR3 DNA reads TGTGCCAGCAGGGCAGGGGGGATTGGGAACACTGAAGCTTTCTTT.

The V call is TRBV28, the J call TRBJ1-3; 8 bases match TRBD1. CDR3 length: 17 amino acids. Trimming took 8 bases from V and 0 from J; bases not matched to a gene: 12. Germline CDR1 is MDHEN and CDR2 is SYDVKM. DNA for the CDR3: TGTGCCAGCCTACCCGTGCCGGGACAGGCCTCTGGAAACACCATATATTTT. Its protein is CASLPVPGQASGNTIYF.

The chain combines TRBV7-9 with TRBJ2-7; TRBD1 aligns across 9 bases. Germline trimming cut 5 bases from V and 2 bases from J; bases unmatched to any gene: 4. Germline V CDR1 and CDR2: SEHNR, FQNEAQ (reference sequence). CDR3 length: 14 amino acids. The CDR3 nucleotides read TGTGCCAGCAGCATGACAGGGGGACCCTACGAGCAGTACTTC. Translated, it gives CASSMTGGPYEQYF.

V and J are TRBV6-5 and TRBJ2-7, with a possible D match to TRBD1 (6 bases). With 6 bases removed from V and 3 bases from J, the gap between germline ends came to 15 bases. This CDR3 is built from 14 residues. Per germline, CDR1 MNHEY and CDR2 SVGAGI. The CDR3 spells CASSSRDISYEQYF. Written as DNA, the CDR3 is TGTGCCAGCAGCTCCAGGGACATTAGCTACGAGCAGTACTTC.

CDR3 loop: CASSLAGTIEFF. In nucleotides, the CDR3 is TGTGCCAGCAGCTTAGCCGGGACTATCGAGTTCTTC. This chain links TRBV7-9 with TRBJ2-1, with TRBD2 identical over 7 bases. The CDR3 consists of 12 residues. Germline loops: CDR1 SEHNR, CDR2 FQNEAQ (reference sequence). V trimming: 0 bases; J trimming: 14 bases; junction bases outside the gene matches: 4. Using reference TRBV7-9 and TRBJ2-1 for the parts outside the CDR3, the full variable domain is DTGVSQNPRHKITKRGQNVTFRCDPISEHNRLYWYRQTLGQGPEFLTYFQNEAQLEKSRLLSDRFSAERPKGSFSTLEIQRTEQGDSAMYLCASSLAGTIEFFGPGTRLTVL.

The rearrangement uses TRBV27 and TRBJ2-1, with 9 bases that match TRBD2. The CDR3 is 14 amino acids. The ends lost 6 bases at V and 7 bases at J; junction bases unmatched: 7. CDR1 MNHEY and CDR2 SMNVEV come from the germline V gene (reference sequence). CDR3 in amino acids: CASRRGTSQNEQFF. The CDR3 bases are TGTGCCAGCAGACGCGGGACTAGCCAGAATGAGCAGTTCTTC.

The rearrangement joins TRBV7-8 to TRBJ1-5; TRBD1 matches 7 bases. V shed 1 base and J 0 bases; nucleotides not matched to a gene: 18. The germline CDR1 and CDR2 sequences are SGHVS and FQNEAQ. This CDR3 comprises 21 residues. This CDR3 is CASSLGGRLHARQGSNQPQHF. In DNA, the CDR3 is TGTGCCAGCAGCTTAGGGGGTAGGTTACATGCACGACAGGGTAGCAATCAGCCCCAGCATTTT. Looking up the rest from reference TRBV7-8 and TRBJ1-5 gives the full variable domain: GAGVSQSPRYKVAKRGQDVALRCDPISGHVSLFWYQQALGQGPEFLTYFQNEAQLDKSGLPSDRFFAERPEGSVSTLKIQRTQQEDSAVYLCASSLGGRLHARQGSNQPQHFGDGTRLSIL.